The 12 T cell receptor beta chains given below trace back to one sample, sequenced in a study of OX40 agonist ivuxolimab in advanced cancers. The method behind the library was the immunoSEQ multiplex PCR assay. In its TCRdb copy, this immuneACCESS table keeps in-frame sequences only and misses some clones. Where compared with another copy, unresolved V genes explain less than half of these, and the others have no known cause. In this sample the table shows roughly 86,000 clones, 65% to 90% of which occur a single time. The top ten constitute 1.9% of the sample. The sequencing used CD4+ or CD8+ T cells sorted from blood, collected in a trial of the OX40 agonist ivuxolimab. These receptors were collected from an adult with an advanced solid tumor such as melanoma, head and neck, liver or kidney cancer.

This sequence joins TRBV6-5 and TRBJ1-1; D ambiguous. The germline gives CDR1 MNHEY, CDR2 SVGAGI. V lost 6 bases, J lost 5 bases, and 13 bases lay in between. The CDR3 runs 13 residues. The CDR3 is CASSPPGLTEAFF. The CDR3 nucleotides read TGTGCCAGCAGCCCACCGGGTTTGACTGAAGCTTTCTTT.

This clone was seen more than once but under ten times. This chain uses TRBV6-5 with TRBJ1-3, with D hard to call. Trimming left V 2 bases short and J 0 bases short, with 2 bases between. The germline V gene has CDR1 MNHEY and CDR2 SVGAGI. This CDR3 spans 13 amino acids. The CDR3 is CASSYNSGNTIYF. The DNA of the CDR3 is TGTGCCAGCAGTTACAACTCTGGAAACACCATATATTTT.

The V gene is TRBV7-8, the J gene TRBJ2-3; 8 bases match TRBD2. J lost 4 bases, V lost 8 bases, and 14 bases had no gene match. This CDR3 is 16 amino acids long. The germline gives CDR1 SGHVS, CDR2 FQNEAQ. CDR3 in amino acids: CASQPTPGLVSDTQYF. The CDR3 coding sequence is TGTGCCAGCCAGCCGACCCCGGGACTAGTTTCAGATACGCAGTATTTT. The whole variable domain, remainder taken from reference TRBV7-8 and TRBJ2-3, is GAGVSQSPRYKVAKRGQDVALRCDPISGHVSLFWYQQALGQGPEFLTYFQNEAQLDKSGLPSDRFFAERPEGSVSTLKIQRTQQEDSAVYLCASQPTPGLVSDTQYFGPGTRLTVL.

This clone was recorded a few times. The chain uses TRBV5-1 and TRBJ2-3; the D is unclear. The V end was cut by 0 bases, the J end by 2 bases, with 10 bases between. CDR1 and CDR2 from the germline V gene are SGHRS and YFSETQ. The CDR3 is made up of 15 amino acids. For the CDR3, the DNA is TGCGCCAGCAGCTTGGTAGGCAGAACCACAGATACGCAGTATTTT. Protein sequence: CASSLVGRTTDTQYF.

The chain is built from TRBV7-6 and TRBJ2-7; a weak D match, TRBD1 (5 bases). The V end lost 3 bases, the J end lost 5 bases, and 11 bases lay between the germline ends. Germline loops: CDR1 SGHVS, CDR2 FNYEAQ. The CDR3 length is 13 residues. The CDR3 is CASSFGAEDEQYF. The DNA for the CDR3 is TGTGCCAGCAGCTTTGGGGCCGAGGACGAGCAGTACTTC. Together with reference TRBV7-6 and TRBJ2-7, the CDR3 gives the full variable domain: GAGVSQSPRYKVTKRGQDVALRCDPISGHVSLYWYRQALGQGPEFLTYFNYEAQQDKSGLPNDRFSAERPEGSISTLTIQRTEQRDSAMYRCASSFGAEDEQYFGPGTRLTVT.

The chain is built from TRBV5-4 and TRBJ1-4, with D unresolved. The germline CDR1 and CDR2 sequences are SGHNT and YYREEE (reference sequence). The CDR3 sequence is 15 residues long. V was clipped by 0 bases and J by 8 bases, with 14 bases between them. CDR3 amino acids: CASSLVTSGVEKLFF. The DNA of the CDR3 is TGTGCCAGCAGCTTGGTCACATCGGGAGTAGAAAAACTGTTTTTT.

The sample holds a few counts of this clone. The chain couples TRBV7-3 to TRBJ2-1, with no clear D. CDR3 length: 13 amino acids. Trimming cost V 1 base and J 8 bases, with 9 bases left between them. CDR1 is SGHTA, CDR2 FQGTGA, per germline. The CDR3 reads CASSLNRRYEQFF. The CDR3 nucleotides read TGTGCCAGCAGCTTAAATCGGCGATATGAGCAGTTCTTC.

The J gene is TRBJ1-2, the V gene TRBV28; 8 nucleotides line up with TRBD1. Germline V gene lookup returns CDR1 MDHEN and CDR2 SYDVKM. CDR3 length equals 13 residues. J was trimmed by 4 bases and V by 8 bases; bases with no gene match: 6. In nucleotides, the CDR3 is TGTGCCAGCCGGACAGGGACTGTCTATGGCTACACCTTC. Its protein product is CASRTGTVYGYTF.

The chain combines TRBV4-1 with TRBJ1-2; 7 bases are a match to TRBD1. CDR3 length: 14 amino acids. V dropped 0 bases and J dropped 4; count of bases not matched to a gene: 2. CDR1 is MGHRA and CDR2 is YSYEKL in the germline V gene. As DNA, the CDR3 is TGCGCCAGCAGCCAAGATGGGGACAGCTATGGCTACACCTTC. Protein: CASSQDGDSYGYTF.

This rearrangement joins TRBV2 to TRBJ2-7, with D possibly being TRBD1 or TRBD2 (6 bases each). V lost 6 bases and J 3 bases, leaving 12 bases between the germline ends. Germline V gives CDR1 SNHLY, CDR2 FYNNEI. CDR3 length equals 13 residues. The CDR3 loop reads CASSTGALYEQYF. The CDR3 nucleotides are TGTGCCAGCAGCACGGGGGCCCTCTACGAGCAGTACTTC.

The chain has TRBV6-1 and TRBJ2-2; D is possibly TRBD2 (6 bases). The V gene's germline CDR1 is MNHNS and CDR2 SASEGT. This CDR3 spans 14 amino acids. V dropped 2 bases and J dropped 4 bases, with 8 bases sitting between them. The CDR3 DNA is TGTGCCAGCAGTGAACAGGAGGGCACCGGGGAGCTGTTTTTT. Translated, it gives CASSEQEGTGELFF.

J is TRBJ2-1 and V is TRBV19; D might be TRBD2 (8 bases). The CDR3 runs to 14 residues. The germline V gene encodes CDR1 LNHDA and CDR2 SQIVND (reference sequence). V lost 3 bases and J 7 bases, leaving 13 bases between the germline ends. For the CDR3, the DNA is TGTGCCAGTAGTATGAGCGGGGGACAGAATGAGCAGTTCTTC. It codes for CASSMSGGQNEQFF.